The clone carrying this T cell receptor (beta chain) was counted at least ten times. Its specificity is not known. This specimen belongs to a study of CD8+CD57+ T cells in acquired aplastic anemia. Findings and limits, study-wide: Patients showed no significant difference from controls in CD8+ Simpson's diversity. Patients and controls turned out to have 25 to 35 CD8+ CDR3 sequences in common.

CDR3 and TCR beta VDJ profiling relied on genomic DNA as the template. MiXCR was run by TCRdb on the reads, yielding one entry per CDR3 protein. This sample has approximately 57,000 distinct CDR3 sequences; approximately 52% occur once, and the top ten carry roughly 15%. Per the germline V gene, CDR1 is SNHLY and CDR2 is FYNNEI. V lost 8 bases, J lost 3 bases, and 11 bases stayed unmatched. The CDR3 extends over 16 amino acids. Individuals selected for sequencing had exhibited CD8+CD57+ cell expansion on flow cytometry. Patients were treatment-naive when blood was sampled. The source is a human donor with aplastic anemia. The chain has TRBV2 and TRBJ2-1; TRBD2 matches at 9 bases. The specimen was sorted CD4+, CD8+, or CD8+CD57+ T cells (not recorded which) from PBMCs. Here the CDR3 reads CASPPIAGADYNEQFF. The CDR3 nucleotides read TGTGCCAGCCCCCCGATAGCGGGGGCCGACTACAATGAGCAGTTCTTC. Full variable domain (remainder filled in from reference TRBV2 and TRBJ2-1): EPEVTQTPSHQVTQMGQEVILRCVPISNHLYFYWYRQILGQKVEFLVSFYNNEISEKSEIFDDQFSVERPDGSNFTLKIRSTKLEDSAMYFCASPPIAGADYNEQFFGPGTRLTVL.